This TCR beta chain was recorded in a study of response to subunit inactivated influenza vaccine. Regarding the study as a whole: After each seasonal influenza vaccination, few new T cells are recruited, the authors suggested.

The CDR3 length is 11 residues. Germline CDR1 reads ENHRY; CDR2 reads SYGVKD. MiXCR was run by TCRdb on the RT-PCR reads, yielding one entry per CDR3 protein. The sample yields 450,000 to 600,000 distinct CDR3 sequences, 7.6% seen once. Concerning this clonotype itself: The target antigen is unknown. At one end the junction does not follow the germline gene, possibly because of a read error.

This chain links TRBV10-3 with TRBJ2-7; D remains unclear. Sample: PBMCs from blood, taken roughly 24 months after vaccination. This TCR derives from a man between 50 and 70 years old who received an inactivated influenza vaccine. CDR3 in amino acids: CAIRDLYERYF. The CDR3 coding sequence is TGTGCCATCAGGGACCTCTACGAGCGGTACTTC.